These 2 T cell receptor beta chains came from one sample sequenced in a study of blood T cell repertoires in COVID-19. The data were produced by immunoSEQ multiplex PCR, yet TCRdb's version contains in-frame clones alone and is incomplete. The data hold more than 300,000 clones, with 86% observed a single time. The specimen sequenced was peripheral blood. The receptor source for this set is a woman in her forties or fifties with acute or convalescent COVID-19.

The chain carries TRBV5-4 and TRBJ2-2; 8 bases fit TRBD1. The CDR3 runs to 17 residues. Germline CDR1 and CDR2: SGHNT and YYREEE (reference sequence). The ends lost 6 bases at V and 6 bases at J; junction bases unmatched: 16. The CDR3, as DNA: TGTGCCAGCACCTTTGGGGGGTACGGGACAGGCCCCGGGGAGCTGTTTTTT. Its translation is CASTFGGYGTGPGELFF.

The J gene is TRBJ1-4, the V gene TRBV6-6, with D possibly being TRBD1 (5 bases). Germline CDR1 is MNHNY and CDR2 is SVGAGI (reference sequence). The CDR3 loop spans 15 amino acids. V was cut by 2 bases and J by 7 bases, with 14 bases left in between. The CDR3 nucleotides are TGTGCCAGCAGTTACGATGTGATGGGGCTTGAAAAACTGTTTTTT. Encoded protein: CASSYDVMGLEKLFF.